The 10 T cell receptor beta chains below all came from one sample that was sequenced in a study of T cells in localized non-small cell lung cancer. Generated by immunoSEQ multiplex PCR, the TCRdb table keeps only in-frame clones and is missing some. Of 950 to 1,500 clones listed, over 15% are singletons. The starting material was normal lung tissue next to the tumor, obtained before any cancer treatment. The receptors derive from a male donor at least 60 years old with stage I lung adenocarcinoma.

The V gene is TRBV25-1, the J gene TRBJ1-1; TRBD1 matches 9 bases. J lost 3 bases, V lost 2 bases, and 4 bases had no gene match. This CDR3 contains 15 residues. CDR1 and CDR2 from the germline V gene are MGHDK and SYGVNS. CDR3 DNA: TGTGCCAGCAGTGAAGCCCGGACAGGGGACACTGAAGCTTTCTTT. Translating it yields CASSEARTGDTEAFF.

In this sample, this clone is medium-sized. This sequence joins TRBV9 and TRBJ2-3; D is perhaps TRBD1 (6 bases). This CDR3 is built from 14 residues. V was clipped by 5 bases and J by 2 bases, with 12 bases between them. Germline lookup yields CDR1 SGDLS and CDR2 YYNGEE. Written as DNA, the CDR3 is TGTGCCAGCAGTCCGACAGGTCCCACAGATACGCAGTATTTT. As protein: CASSPTGPTDTQYF.

A few counts support this clone. V and J are TRBV10-3 and TRBJ2-5, with 11 bases matching TRBD2. Germline-derived CDR1 and CDR2 are ENHRY and SYGVKD. The CDR3 has 14 residues. V was pared by 10 bases and J by 4 bases, with 8 bases of the junction left unmatched. DNA for the CDR3: TGTGCCAGCGGGCTAGCGGGGGGAGGAGAGACCCAGTACTTC. Its protein product is CASGLAGGGETQYF.

The table lists this clone with a few counts. V gene TRBV7-6 combines with J gene TRBJ1-4; unclear D gene. The ends were cut back, 5 bases at V and 0 bases at J, with 10 bases in the middle. The CDR3 is 15 residues long. The germline V gene has CDR1 SGHVS and CDR2 FNYEAQ. CDR3 loop: CASSADRPTNEKLFF. DNA of the CDR3: TGTGCCAGCAGCGCCGACCGACCAACTAATGAAAAACTGTTTTTT.

In this sample, this clone turned up a few times. The chain couples TRBV19 to TRBJ2-5, with a weak D call TRBD1 (5 bases). CDR3 length: 12 amino acids. V was cut by 3 bases and J by 5 bases, with 7 bases left in between. CDR1 and CDR2 (germline): LNHDA, SQIVND (reference sequence). CDR3 DNA: TGTGCCAGTAGTATGAAGGGGGAGACCCAGTACTTC. This encodes CASSMKGETQYF.

By sample share, this clone is medium-sized (0.01 to 0.1%). The chain uses TRBV6-8 and TRBJ2-5; D might be TRBD2 (6 bases). The V end lost 1 base, the J end lost 3 bases, and 6 bases lay between the germline ends. The CDR3 contains 13 residues. The germline CDR1 and CDR2 sequences are MNHGY and SAAAGT. CDR3 sequence reads: CASSYWGEETQYF. The CDR3 region has the DNA TGTGCCAGCAGTTACTGGGGGGAAGAGACCCAGTACTTC.

Only a few counts were recorded for this clone. The gene calls are TRBV9 and TRBJ2-5, with TRBD1 as a possible D gene (5 bases). CDR1 is SGDLS and CDR2 is YYNGEE in the germline V gene. The CDR3 has 12 amino acids. The ends were cut back, 7 bases at V and 4 bases at J, with 11 bases in the middle. CDR3 DNA: TGTGCCAGCTCGCAGGGTCCAGAGACCCAGTACTTC. This codes for CASSQGPETQYF. Complete variable domain (other parts from reference TRBV9 and TRBJ2-5): DSGVTQTPKHLITATGQRVTLRCSPRSGDLSVYWYQQSLDQGLQFLIQYYNGEERAKGNILERFSAQQFPDLHSELNLSSLELGDSALYFCASSQGPETQYFGPGTRLLVL.

The chain combines TRBV28 with TRBJ1-6; D may be TRBD1 (5 bases). Germline V gene lookup returns CDR1 MDHEN and CDR2 SYDVKM. Between the trimmed V and J ends, which lost 7 bases and 6 bases, there was a span of 16 bases. The CDR3 is 15 residues long. CDR3 loop: CASTPSQGGNSPLHF. The CDR3 nucleotides are TGTGCCAGCACCCCTTCGCAGGGAGGTAATTCACCCCTCCACTTT.

This chain links TRBV9 with TRBJ2-2; 8 nucleotides align to TRBD1. The CDR3 runs to 16 residues. CDR1 is SGDLS, CDR2 YYNGEE, per germline. V was clipped by 5 bases and J by 7 bases; unmatched bases: 13. The CDR3, as DNA: TGTGCCAGCAGTGAAGCGACAGGGGCCGGGTTCGGGGAGCTGTTTTTT. As protein: CASSEATGAGFGELFF.

The sample holds a few counts of this clone. This sequence joins TRBV29-1 and TRBJ2-7; maybe TRBD1 (6 bases). Germline CDR1 and CDR2: SQVTM and ANQGSEA. V was trimmed by 7 bases and J by 6 bases, leaving 16 bases between them. This CDR3 is 12 amino acids long. The DNA for the CDR3 is TGCAGCGCCGTAGGACAGTTTTTCGAGCAGTACTTC. Translation: CSAVGQFFEQYF.